These 9 T cell receptor beta chains were all obtained from the same sample, sequenced in a study of T cell responses to AZD1222 COVID-19 vaccine. The protocol was immunoSEQ multiplex PCR, while the TCRdb copy is restricted to in-frame clones and leaves out a portion. The repertoire has roughly 150,000 clones, 87% of them found once; the top ten carry just over 9%. Sequenced material: peripheral blood, taken 28 days after the second AZD1222 dose. Receptors were obtained from an adult who received the AZD1222 COVID-19 vaccine.

This chain uses TRBV7-3 with TRBJ2-7, with 8 bases matching TRBD1. V shed 5 bases and J 1 base; nucleotides not matched to a gene: 4. CDR1 is SGHTA and CDR2 is FQGTGA in the germline V gene. The CDR3 is 14 amino acids. The CDR3, as DNA: TGTGCCAGCAGCCCCCGACAGGGGTCCTACGAGCAGTACTTC. Residues: CASSPRQGSYEQYF.

V is TRBV3-1 (or the pseudogene TRBV3-2) and J is TRBJ2-7, with 8 bases matching TRBD1. CDR1 and CDR2 from the germline V gene are LGHDT and YNNKEL (reference sequence). CDR3 length: 13 residues. V shed 5 bases and J 6 bases; nucleotides not matched to a gene: 6. The CDR3: CASSFQGAREQYF. For the CDR3, the DNA is TGTGCCAGCAGCTTCCAGGGGGCTCGCGAGCAGTACTTC.

The count of this clone is one. The chain joins TRBV5-1 to TRBJ2-7, with 8 bases fitting TRBD1. The CDR3 runs to 15 residues. The V gene end was trimmed by 4 bases and the J gene end by 7 bases; junction bases not matched to a gene: 13. Per germline, CDR1 SGHRS and CDR2 YFSETQ. The CDR3 DNA reads as TGCGCCAGCAGCCAAATGGCGGACAGGGCGTGGGAGCAGTACTTC. This sequence encodes CASSQMADRAWEQYF.

The chain uses TRBV28 and TRBJ2-5, with 8 bases fitting TRBD2. Germline CDR1 is MDHEN and CDR2 is SYDVKM. This CDR3 is 15 amino acids long. J was trimmed by 7 bases and V by 4 bases; bases with no gene match: 11. The CDR3 loop is CASSSLAGGGGTQYF. CDR3 nucleotide sequence: TGTGCCAGCAGTTCCCTAGCGGGCGGGGGAGGGACCCAGTACTTC.

This clone was seen only a few times. The J gene is TRBJ2-1, the V gene TRBV29-1, with TRBD2 identical over 7 bases. CDR1 SQVTM and CDR2 ANQGSEA come from the germline V gene. This CDR3 spans 12 amino acids. V was pared by 0 bases and J by 7 bases, with 0 bases of the junction left unmatched. CDR3 amino acids: CSVEEGGNEQFF. For the CDR3, the DNA is TGCAGCGTTGAAGAGGGGGGGAATGAGCAGTTCTTC.

J is TRBJ2-5 and V is TRBV4-2; perhaps TRBD2 as D (5 bases). The CDR3 is 13 amino acids. V was trimmed by 1 base and J by 5 bases, leaving 8 bases between them. Per the germline V gene, CDR1 is LGHNA and CDR2 is YNFKEQ. Written as DNA, the CDR3 is TGTGCCAGCAGCCAAGCCGGAGGCGAGACCCAGTACTTC. Its translation: CASSQAGGETQYF.

The chain employs TRBV6-5 and TRBJ2-5; D tentatively reads TRBD1 or TRBD2 (5 bases each). The ends were cut back, 7 bases at V and 5 bases at J, with 11 bases in the middle. Germline lookup yields CDR1 MNHEY and CDR2 SVGAGI. CDR3 length: 12 residues. The CDR3 is CASTGTGETQYF. CDR3 in DNA: TGTGCCAGCACTGGGACCGGGGAGACCCAGTACTTC.

The chain recombines TRBV19 with TRBJ1-2; 8 positions match TRBD1. The germline V gene encodes CDR1 LNHDA and CDR2 SQIVND (reference sequence). This CDR3 spans 15 amino acids. V lost 4 bases, J lost 4 bases, and 8 bases stayed unmatched. CDR3 in amino acids: CASSTGRTGPYGYTF. CDR3 nucleotide sequence: TGTGCCAGTAGTACGGGTCGGACAGGGCCCTATGGCTACACCTTC.

Turning to this clone: The sample contains more than one DNA sequence encoding this CDR3. This chain uses TRBV7-9 with TRBJ1-1; no clear D. Germline V gives CDR1 SEHNR, CDR2 FQNEAQ (reference sequence). This CDR3 spans 13 amino acids. The V end lost 1 base, the J end lost 1 base, and 4 bases lay between the germline ends. This chain's CDR3 is CASSLGQNTEAFF. CDR3 DNA: TGTGCCAGCAGCTTAGGGCAGAACACTGAAGCTTTCTTT.